The next 24 T cell receptor beta chains were all read from a single sample in a study of T cell repertoires in cytomegalovirus infection. These receptors lack a known antigen. A single record per CDR3 protein comes from TCRdb applying MiXCR to the reads. In the table there are around 430,000 distinct CDR3 sequences, more than 40% of which are singletons. Sequenced material: cultured PBMCs, taken from culture after CMV antigen stimulation. The origin of the receptors is a human donor in good health (CMV status not recorded). Some clones in this sample may be carry-over from other donors' samples.

This chain uses TRBV20-1 with TRBJ1-6; TRBD1 is a possible D gene (5 bases). Germline CDR1 and CDR2: DFQATT and SNEGSKA (reference sequence). The CDR3 runs to 13 residues. V was pared by 5 bases and J by 12 bases, with 17 bases between. The CDR3 coding sequence is TGCAGTGCTTTGCCAGGGACTTCCAGACCCCTCCACTTT. It translates to CSALPGTSRPLHF.

In its sample, this clonotype was seen many times. The chain is built from TRBV7-8 and TRBJ2-7; D is uncertain. This CDR3 has 13 residues. The germline CDR1 and CDR2 sequences are SGHVS and FQNEAQ. V lost 1 base and J lost 1, with 5 bases in between. The CDR3: CASSLEVSYEQYF. Written as DNA, the CDR3 is TGTGCCAGCAGCTTAGAGGTGTCCTACGAGCAGTACTTC.

This clonotype was counted once. This chain uses TRBV6-5 with TRBJ2-5; no definite D call. This CDR3 region has 15 residues. Trimming pared 8 bases from V and 7 bases from J, leaving 23 bases between. The V gene's germline CDR1 is MNHEY and CDR2 SVGAGI. Here the CDR3 reads CASGLPDPQPGTQYF. Here the CDR3 DNA reads TGTGCCAGCGGCCTACCGGACCCTCAACCGGGGACCCAGTACTTC.

This clonotype was seen only a few times. This chain links TRBV7-2 with TRBJ2-1; maybe TRBD1 (6 bases). Germline CDR1 reads SGHTA; CDR2 reads FQGNSA. The CDR3 totals 19 residues. V was pared by 3 bases and J by 0 bases, with 21 bases between. The CDR3 DNA reads as TGTGCCAGCAGCTTCTCGCTGGGGGCCCCTTATTCCTCCTACAATGAGCAGTTCTTC. Its protein product is CASSFSLGAPYSSYNEQFF.

For the CDR3, the DNA is TGTGCCACCAGTGATGCCGGGACAGCCAATGAGCAGTTCTTC. As protein: CATSDAGTANEQFF. This rearrangement joins TRBV24-1 to TRBJ2-1; 7 bases map to TRBD1. This CDR3 region has 14 residues. V dropped 3 bases and J dropped 6; count of bases not matched to a gene: 4. In germline, CDR1 is KGHDR, CDR2 SFDVKD.

The chain recombines TRBV6-1 with TRBJ2-7, with a weak D call TRBD2 (6 bases). Between the trimmed V and J ends, which lost 0 bases and 4 bases, there was a span of 16 bases. The CDR3 is made up of 16 amino acids. Germline V gives CDR1 MNHNS, CDR2 SASEGT. The CDR3 sequence is CASSEALQAGRYEQYF. Here the CDR3 DNA reads TGTGCCAGCAGTGAAGCGCTTCAGGCGGGGAGGTACGAGCAGTACTTC.

This chain links TRBV7-8 with TRBJ2-1, with D uncertain. Germline lookup yields CDR1 SGHVS and CDR2 FQNEAQ. Trimming took 5 bases from V and 10 from J, leaving 12 bases between them. The CDR3 is 12 amino acids. CDR3 coding DNA: TGTGCCAGCAGCACCCCAGGTCGCGAGCAGTTCTTC. Protein sequence: CASSTPGREQFF.

This clonotype was counted a few times. V gene TRBV3-1 combines with J gene TRBJ2-1; TRBD2 aligns across 8 bases. J was trimmed by 6 bases and V by 6 bases; bases with no gene match: 7. The CDR3 has 14 residues. From germline, CDR1 is LGHDT and CDR2 YNNKEL (reference sequence). CDR3: CASSWGSGTNEQFF. Written as DNA, the CDR3 is TGTGCCAGCAGTTGGGGTAGCGGGACCAATGAGCAGTTCTTC.

The chain employs TRBV11-2 and TRBJ2-2; 11 positions agree with TRBD1. The CDR3 length is 17 residues. V was clipped by 5 bases and J by 5 bases; unmatched bases: 10. CDR1 is SGHAT, CDR2 FQNNGV, per germline. The CDR3 reads CASSRDAGTGGTGELFF. The CDR3 DNA reads as TGTGCCAGCAGCCGCGATGCCGGGACAGGGGGAACCGGGGAGCTGTTTTTT.

J is TRBJ1-6 and V is TRBV4-1; D gene uncertain. The CDR3 runs 16 residues. The germline CDR1 and CDR2 sequences are MGHRA and YSYEKL. The V end was cut by 4 bases, the J end by 0 bases, with 10 bases between. The CDR3 is CASSRSPSSYNSPLHF. In DNA form, the CDR3 reads TGCGCCAGCAGCCGAAGCCCTAGCTCCTATAATTCACCCCTCCACTTT.

The gene calls are TRBV7-2 and TRBJ2-7, with TRBD2 matching over 16 bases. Trimming at V came to 4 bases and at J to 2 bases, leaving 8 bases not matched to a gene. The germline V gene has CDR1 SGHTA and CDR2 FQGNSA. The CDR3 contains 18 residues. CDR3 DNA: TGTGCCAGCAGCTCAACCGGGACTAGCGGGGGGGAAACCTACGAGCAGTACTTC. The encoded protein is CASSSTGTSGGETYEQYF.

The rearrangement joins TRBV7-6 to TRBJ2-3; 8 bases agree with TRBD2. J lost 4 bases, V lost 7 bases, and 10 bases had no gene match. Germline-derived CDR1 and CDR2 are SGHVS and FNYEAQ. The CDR3 is 15 amino acids. This CDR3 is CASNAGGGLADTQYF. Written as DNA, the CDR3 is TGTGCCAGCAATGCCGGCGGGGGGTTAGCAGATACGCAGTATTTT.

This clonotype has more than one count but fewer than ten. The V gene is TRBV6-2 or TRBV6-3, the J gene TRBJ1-2; possibly TRBD1 for D (6 bases). The CDR3 loop spans 15 amino acids. Germline CDR1 MNHEY, CDR2 SVGEGT. Deletions cut 5 bases from V and 1 base from J, with 14 bases between. Written as DNA, the CDR3 is TGTGCCAGCAGTCCCCCCGGGGGCCGTAACTATGGCTACACCTTC. It translates to CASSPPGGRNYGYTF.

The rearrangement links TRBV9 to TRBJ2-3, with 10 bases identical to TRBD2. The CDR3 contains 17 residues. CDR1 is SGDLS, CDR2 YYNGEE, per germline. V was clipped by 0 bases and J by 3 bases; unmatched bases: 7. The CDR3 reads CASSVASGRAGTDTQYF. CDR3 sequence (DNA): TGTGCCAGCAGCGTAGCGAGCGGGAGGGCCGGTACAGATACGCAGTATTTT.

The chain links TRBV7-8 to TRBJ2-1; D could derive from TRBD1 or TRBD2 (6 bases each). The CDR3 spans 13 residues. Deletions cut 1 base from V and 12 bases from J, with 13 bases between. Germline loops: CDR1 SGHVS, CDR2 FQNEAQ. Here the CDR3 DNA reads TGTGCCAGCAGCTTAGGAGGGGGGATGTTGCAGTTCTTC. Residues: CASSLGGGMLQFF.

This clonotype appeared once. CDR3 protein: CASSYQLEQFF. CDR3 bases: TGTGCCAGCAGCTACCAGCTCGAGCAGTTCTTC. The chain uses TRBV7-2 and TRBJ2-1; no clear D gene. Germline V gives CDR1 SGHTA, CDR2 FQGNSA. CDR3 length equals 11 residues. Trimming pared 4 bases from V and 10 bases from J, leaving 8 bases between.

The J gene is TRBJ2-3, the V gene TRBV7-2; 9 positions match TRBD1. The ends lost 0 bases at V and 4 bases at J; junction bases unmatched: 2. CDR3 size: 15 residues. Germline CDR1 SGHTA, CDR2 FQGNSA. CDR3 in DNA: TGTGCCAGCAGCTTAGCGGGGACAGGGTCAGATACGCAGTATTTT. Translation: CASSLAGTGSDTQYF.

This chain connects TRBV19 to TRBJ1-4; the D gene is possibly TRBD1 (6 bases). The V and J ends lost 7 bases and 5 bases respectively, with 14 bases between them. The CDR3 length is 14 residues. Germline lookup yields CDR1 LNHDA and CDR2 SQIVND (reference sequence). CDR3 sequence: CASTVRGGNEKLFF. DNA of the CDR3: TGTGCCAGTACCGTGAGGGGGGGCAATGAAAAACTGTTTTTT.

The chain recombines TRBV2 with TRBJ2-1; 8 bases match TRBD2. The germline V gene encodes CDR1 SNHLY and CDR2 FYNNEI. V lost 7 bases and J lost 13; bases outside the gene matches: 18. The CDR3 consists of 15 residues. The CDR3 sequence is CASILSLSSGTRQFF. The CDR3 coding sequence is TGTGCCAGCATCCTCAGCTTGTCCAGCGGGACTAGACAGTTCTTC.

This clonotype was found a few times. The CDR3 DNA is TGCAGCGTTGAAATTGCTGGCACAGATACGCAGTATTTT. Its translation is CSVEIAGTDTQYF. The chain carries TRBV29-1 and TRBJ2-3, with D unresolved. Germline CDR1 reads SQVTM; CDR2 reads ANQGSEA. The V end lost 2 bases, the J end lost 1 base, and 7 bases lay between the germline ends. The CDR3 consists of 13 residues.

The chain combines TRBV19 with TRBJ2-1; 8 nucleotides align to TRBD2. The CDR3 is 14 residues long. J was trimmed by 9 bases and V by 3 bases; bases with no gene match: 7. Germline V gene data show CDR1 as LNHDA and CDR2 as SQIVND (reference sequence). CDR3 region: CASSISIRGGEQFF. The CDR3 DNA follows: TGTGCCAGTAGTATCTCAATTCGGGGGGGTGAGCAGTTCTTC. Drawing the rest from reference TRBV19 and TRBJ2-1, the complete variable domain is DGGITQSPKYLFRKEGQNVTLSCEQNLNHDAMYWYRQDPGQGLRLIYYSQIVNDFQKGDIAEGYSVSREKKESFPLTVTSAQKNPTAFYLCASSISIRGGEQFFGPGTRLTVL.

The chain links TRBV12-3 or TRBV12-4 to TRBJ2-3; D remains ambiguous. This CDR3 is 14 amino acids long. Between the trimmed V and J ends, which lost 8 bases and 3 bases, there was a span of 15 bases. The CDR3 is CASDTAEDTDTQYF. For the CDR3, the DNA is TGTGCCAGCGACACAGCTGAGGATACAGATACGCAGTATTTT.

The gene calls are TRBV9 and TRBJ2-3, with 7 positions matching TRBD2. The CDR3 is made up of 15 amino acids. The germline gives CDR1 SGDLS, CDR2 YYNGEE. Trimming removed 3 bases from V and 7 bases from J; junction bases left unmatched: 11. The CDR3 DNA reads as TGTGCCAGCAGCGCCACGACGGGGGGTCCGAATACGCAGTATTTT. Amino acids: CASSATTGGPNTQYF.

The chain uses TRBV11-2 and TRBJ1-1; D possibly corresponds to TRBD1 (6 bases). This CDR3 spans 14 amino acids. Germline loops: CDR1 SGHAT, CDR2 FQNNGV. The V and J ends lost 4 bases and 8 bases respectively, with 17 bases between them. CDR3 loop: CASSSWGGLLEAFF. CDR3 nucleotide sequence: TGTGCCAGCAGCTCATGGGGGGGCCTGCTCGAAGCTTTCTTT. Using reference TRBV11-2 and TRBJ1-1 for the parts outside the CDR3, the full variable domain is EAGVAQSPRYKIIEKRQSVAFWCNPISGHATLYWYQQILGQGPKLLIQFQNNGVVDDSQLPKDRFSAERLKGVDSTLKIQPAKLEDSAVYLCASSSWGGLLEAFFGQGTRLTVV.